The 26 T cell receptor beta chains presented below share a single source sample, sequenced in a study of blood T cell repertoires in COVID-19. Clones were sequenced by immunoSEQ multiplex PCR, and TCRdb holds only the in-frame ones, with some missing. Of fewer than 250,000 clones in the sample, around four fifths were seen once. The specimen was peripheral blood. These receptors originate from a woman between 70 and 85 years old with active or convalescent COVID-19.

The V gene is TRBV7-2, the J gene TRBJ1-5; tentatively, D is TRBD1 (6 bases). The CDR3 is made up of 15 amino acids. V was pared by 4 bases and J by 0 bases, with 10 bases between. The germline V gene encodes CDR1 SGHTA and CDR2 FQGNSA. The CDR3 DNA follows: TGTGCCAGCAGCTCCGGACAGCATAGCAATCAGCCCCAGCATTTT. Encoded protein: CASSSGQHSNQPQHF.

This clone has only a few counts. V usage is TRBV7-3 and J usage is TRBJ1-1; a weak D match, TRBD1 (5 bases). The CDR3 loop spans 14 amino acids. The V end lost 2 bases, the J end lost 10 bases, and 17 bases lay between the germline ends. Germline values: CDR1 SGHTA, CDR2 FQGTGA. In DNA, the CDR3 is TGTGCCAGCAGCTTAGGGGCAAGCGACAGCAGAGCTTTCTTT. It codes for CASSLGASDSRAFF.

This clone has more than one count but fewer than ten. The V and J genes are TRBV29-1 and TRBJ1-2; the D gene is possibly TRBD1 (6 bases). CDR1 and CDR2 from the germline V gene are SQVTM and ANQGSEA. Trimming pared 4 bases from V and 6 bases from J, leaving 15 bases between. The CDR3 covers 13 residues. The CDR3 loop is CSVVGGADHGYTF. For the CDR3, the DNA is TGCAGCGTTGTAGGGGGGGCAGATCATGGCTACACCTTC.

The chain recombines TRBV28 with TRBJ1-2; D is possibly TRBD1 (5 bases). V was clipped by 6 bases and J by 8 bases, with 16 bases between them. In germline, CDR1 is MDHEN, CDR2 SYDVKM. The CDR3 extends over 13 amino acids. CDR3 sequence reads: CASSPQDTGGYTF. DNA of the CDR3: TGTGCCAGCAGCCCCCAGGACACTGGCGGCTACACCTTC.

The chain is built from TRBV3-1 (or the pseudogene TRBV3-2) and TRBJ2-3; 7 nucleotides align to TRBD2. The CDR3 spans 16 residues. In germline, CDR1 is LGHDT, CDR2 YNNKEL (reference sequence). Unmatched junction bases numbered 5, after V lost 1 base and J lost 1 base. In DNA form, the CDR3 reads TGTGCCAGCAGCCAAGGCCTCCGGGGGGGCACAGATACGCAGTATTTT. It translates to CASSQGLRGGTDTQYF.

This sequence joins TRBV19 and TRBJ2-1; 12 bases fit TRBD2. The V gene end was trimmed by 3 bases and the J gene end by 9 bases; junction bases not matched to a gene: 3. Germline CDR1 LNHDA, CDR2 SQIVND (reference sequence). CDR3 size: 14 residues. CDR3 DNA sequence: TGTGCCAGTAGTATGAGGACTAGCGGGGCTGAGCAGTTCTTC. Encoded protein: CASSMRTSGAEQFF.

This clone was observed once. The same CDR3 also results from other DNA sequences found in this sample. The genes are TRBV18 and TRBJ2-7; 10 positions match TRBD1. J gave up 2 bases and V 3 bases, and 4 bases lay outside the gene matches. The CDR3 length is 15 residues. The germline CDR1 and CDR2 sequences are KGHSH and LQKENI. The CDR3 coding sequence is TGTGCCAGCTCACCGCCGGGACAGGGGACCTACGAGCAGTACTTC. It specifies CASSPPGQGTYEQYF.

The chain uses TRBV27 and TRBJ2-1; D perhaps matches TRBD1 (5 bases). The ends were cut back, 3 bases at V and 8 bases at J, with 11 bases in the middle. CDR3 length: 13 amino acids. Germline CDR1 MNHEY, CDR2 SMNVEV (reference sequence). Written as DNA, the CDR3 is TGTGCCAGCAGTTTCGACGCAGGGTATGAGCAGTTCTTC. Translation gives CASSFDAGYEQFF.

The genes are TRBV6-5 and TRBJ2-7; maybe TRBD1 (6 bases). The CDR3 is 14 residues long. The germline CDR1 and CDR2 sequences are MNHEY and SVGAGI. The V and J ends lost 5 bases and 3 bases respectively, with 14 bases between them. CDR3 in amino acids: CASSNGQYSYEQYF. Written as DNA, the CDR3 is TGTGCCAGCAGTAACGGACAGTACAGCTACGAGCAGTACTTC.

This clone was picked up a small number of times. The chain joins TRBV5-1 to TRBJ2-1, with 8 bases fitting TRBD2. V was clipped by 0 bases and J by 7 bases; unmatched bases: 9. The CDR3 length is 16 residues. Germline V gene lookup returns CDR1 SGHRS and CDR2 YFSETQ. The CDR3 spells CASSLARAGVLNEQFF. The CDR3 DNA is TGCGCCAGCAGCTTGGCCCGAGCGGGAGTCTTGAATGAGCAGTTCTTC.

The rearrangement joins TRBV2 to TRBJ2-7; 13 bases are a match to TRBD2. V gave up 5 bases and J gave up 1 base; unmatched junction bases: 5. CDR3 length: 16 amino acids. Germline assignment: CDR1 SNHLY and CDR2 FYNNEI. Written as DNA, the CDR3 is TGTGCCAGCAGTCGGACTAGCGGGAGCAATTCCTACGAGCAGTACTTC. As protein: CASSRTSGSNSYEQYF. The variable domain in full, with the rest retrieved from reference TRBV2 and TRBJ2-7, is EPEVTQTPSHQVTQMGQEVILRCVPISNHLYFYWYRQILGQKVEFLVSFYNNEISEKSEIFDDQFSVERPDGSNFTLKIRSTKLEDSAMYFCASSRTSGSNSYEQYFGPGTRLTVT.

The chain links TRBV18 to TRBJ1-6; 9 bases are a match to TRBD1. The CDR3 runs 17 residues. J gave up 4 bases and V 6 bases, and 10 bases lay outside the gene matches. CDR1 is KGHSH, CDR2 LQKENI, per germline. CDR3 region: CASSLSTGGGYNSPLHF. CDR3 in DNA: TGTGCCAGCTCGCTTTCAACAGGGGGCGGATATAATTCACCCCTCCACTTT.

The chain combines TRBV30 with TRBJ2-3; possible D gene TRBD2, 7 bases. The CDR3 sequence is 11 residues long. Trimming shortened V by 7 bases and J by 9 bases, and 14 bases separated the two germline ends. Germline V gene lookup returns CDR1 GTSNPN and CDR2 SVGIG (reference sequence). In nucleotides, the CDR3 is TGTGCCTCGGATGAGGGGGGGACGCAGTATTTT. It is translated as CASDEGGTQYF.

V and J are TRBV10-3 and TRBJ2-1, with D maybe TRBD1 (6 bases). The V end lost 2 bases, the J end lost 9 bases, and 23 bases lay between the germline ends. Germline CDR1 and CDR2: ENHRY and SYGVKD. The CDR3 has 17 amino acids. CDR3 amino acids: CAISEAGVLGFFSEQFF. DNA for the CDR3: TGTGCCATCAGTGAGGCAGGGGTCTTGGGTTTTTTCAGTGAGCAGTTCTTC.

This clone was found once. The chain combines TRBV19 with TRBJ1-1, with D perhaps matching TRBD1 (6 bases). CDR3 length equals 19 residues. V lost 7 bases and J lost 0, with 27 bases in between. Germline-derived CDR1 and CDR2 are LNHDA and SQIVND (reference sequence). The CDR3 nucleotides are TGTGCCAGTACCCGACCCCCAGGGGTCATTCCCCTCATGAACACTGAAGCTTTCTTT. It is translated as CASTRPPGVIPLMNTEAFF. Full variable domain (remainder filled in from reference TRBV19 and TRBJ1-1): DGGITQSPKYLFRKEGQNVTLSCEQNLNHDAMYWYRQDPGQGLRLIYYSQIVNDFQKGDIAEGYSVSREKKESFPLTVTSAQKNPTAFYLCASTRPPGVIPLMNTEAFFGQGTRLTVV.

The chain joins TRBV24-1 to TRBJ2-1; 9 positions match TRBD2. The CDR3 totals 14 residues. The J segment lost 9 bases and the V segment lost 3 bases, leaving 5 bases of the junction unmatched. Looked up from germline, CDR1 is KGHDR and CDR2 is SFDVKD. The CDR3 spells CATSDPSGITEQFF. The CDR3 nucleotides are TGTGCCACCAGTGATCCTAGCGGGATTACTGAGCAGTTCTTC.

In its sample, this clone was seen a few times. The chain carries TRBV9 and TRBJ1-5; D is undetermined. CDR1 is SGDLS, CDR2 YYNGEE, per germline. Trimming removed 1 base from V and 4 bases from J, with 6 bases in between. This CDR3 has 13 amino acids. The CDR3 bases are TGTGCCAGCAGCGTATCCGGTAATCAGCCCCAGCATTTT. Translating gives CASSVSGNQPQHF. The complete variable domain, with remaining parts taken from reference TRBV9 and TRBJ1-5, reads DSGVTQTPKHLITATGQRVTLRCSPRSGDLSVYWYQQSLDQGLQFLIQYYNGEERAKGNILERFSAQQFPDLHSELNLSSLELGDSALYFCASSVSGNQPQHFGDGTRLSIL.

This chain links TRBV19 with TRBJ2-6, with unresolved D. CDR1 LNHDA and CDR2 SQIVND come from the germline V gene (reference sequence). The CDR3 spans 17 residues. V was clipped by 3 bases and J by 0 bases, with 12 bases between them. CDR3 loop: CASSIGARSSGANVLTF. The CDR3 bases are TGTGCCAGTAGTATCGGAGCTCGGAGCTCTGGGGCCAACGTCCTGACTTTC.

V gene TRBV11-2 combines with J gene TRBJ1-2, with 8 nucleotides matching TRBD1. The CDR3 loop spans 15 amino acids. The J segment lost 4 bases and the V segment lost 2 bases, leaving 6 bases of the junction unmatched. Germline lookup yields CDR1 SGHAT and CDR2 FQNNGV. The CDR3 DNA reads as TGTGCCAGCAGCTTACGACAGGGGCTGGGCTATGGCTACACCTTC. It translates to CASSLRQGLGYGYTF.

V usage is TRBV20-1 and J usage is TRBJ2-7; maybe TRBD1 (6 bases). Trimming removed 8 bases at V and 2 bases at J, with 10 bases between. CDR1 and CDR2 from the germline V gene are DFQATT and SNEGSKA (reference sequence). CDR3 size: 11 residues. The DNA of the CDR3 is TGCAGTTGGGGGCCGACCTACGAGCAGTACTTC. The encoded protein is CSWGPTYEQYF.

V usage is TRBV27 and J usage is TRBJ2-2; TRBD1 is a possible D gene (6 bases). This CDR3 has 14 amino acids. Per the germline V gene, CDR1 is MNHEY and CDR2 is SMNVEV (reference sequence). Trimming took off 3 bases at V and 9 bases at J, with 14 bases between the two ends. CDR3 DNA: TGTGCCAGCAGTTTCGGGCAGGGGCAATGGGAGCTGTTTTTT. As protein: CASSFGQGQWELFF.

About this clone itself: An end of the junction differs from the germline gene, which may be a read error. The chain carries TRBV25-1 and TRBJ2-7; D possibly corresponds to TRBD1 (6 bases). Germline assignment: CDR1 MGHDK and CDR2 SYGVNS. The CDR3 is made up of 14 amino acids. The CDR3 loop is CATSGGRGTYEQYF. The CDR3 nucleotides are TGTGCCACCAGTGGGGGCAGGGGAACCTACGAGCAGTACTTC.

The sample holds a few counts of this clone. The CDR3 loop reads CASSQGVWASGYTF. For the CDR3, the DNA is TGTGCCAGCAGCCAAGGGGTTTGGGCCAGTGGCTACACCTTC. The chain links TRBV11-1 to TRBJ1-2, with D possibly matching TRBD1 (5 bases). This CDR3 is built from 14 residues. Trimming stripped 5 bases from V and 7 bases from J, with 17 bases between. Germline V gene data show CDR1 as SGHAT and CDR2 as FQDESV (reference sequence).

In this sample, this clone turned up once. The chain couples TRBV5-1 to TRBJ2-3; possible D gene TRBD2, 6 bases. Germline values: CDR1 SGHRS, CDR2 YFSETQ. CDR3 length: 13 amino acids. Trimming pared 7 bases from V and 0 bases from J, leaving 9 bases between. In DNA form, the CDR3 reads TGCGCCAGCCGGGGACTGAGCACAGATACGCAGTATTTT. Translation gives CASRGLSTDTQYF. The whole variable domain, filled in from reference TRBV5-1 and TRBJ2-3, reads KAGVTQTPRYLIKTRGQQVTLSCSPISGHRSVSWYQQTPGQGLQFLFEYFSETQRNKGNFPGRFSGRQFSNSRSEMNVSTLELGDSALYLCASRGLSTDTQYFGPGTRLTVL.

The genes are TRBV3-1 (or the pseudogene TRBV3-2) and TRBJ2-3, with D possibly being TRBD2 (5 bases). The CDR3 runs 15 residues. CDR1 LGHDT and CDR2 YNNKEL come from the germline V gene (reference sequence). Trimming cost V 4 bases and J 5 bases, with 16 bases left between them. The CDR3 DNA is TGTGCCAGCAGCCCGGACGGGCCACTAGGAGATACGCAGTATTTT. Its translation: CASSPDGPLGDTQYF.

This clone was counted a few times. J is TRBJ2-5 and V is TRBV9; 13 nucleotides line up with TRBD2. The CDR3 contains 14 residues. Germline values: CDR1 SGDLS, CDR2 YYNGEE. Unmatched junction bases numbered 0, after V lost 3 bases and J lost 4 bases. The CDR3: CASSGTSGGETQYF. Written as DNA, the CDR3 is TGTGCCAGCAGCGGGACTAGCGGGGGAGAGACCCAGTACTTC.